This is a list of T cell receptor beta chains from one sample in a study of blood T cell repertoires in COVID-19. Assay: immunoSEQ multiplex PCR; the TCRdb copy retains only in-frame clones and omits some. The repertoire has nearly 100,000 clones, roughly 80% of them found once; the top ten carry 15% to 20%. Sample: peripheral blood. The receptors were gathered from an older woman with acute or convalescent COVID-19. Both conserved end residues are part of each CDR3. The D gene is left open where the match is weak. Size values are once, few and many counts, or a class for expanded clones, and some rows have none.

d_gene	j_gene	abundance	v_gene	CDR3nt	CDR3aa
-	TRBJ2-7	-	TRBV19	TGTGCCAGTAGTATAAACGGGTCTCCTGCAAGGAGCTCCTACGAGCAGTACTTC	CASSINGSPARSSYEQYF
-	TRBJ1-2	-	TRBV10-3	TGTGCCATCAGGGGGGACAAGAACTATGGCTACACCTTC	CAIRGDKNYGYTF
TRBD2	TRBJ2-1	once	TRBV19	TGTGCCAGTAGTATTAGCGCCCTAAGAAGCGGGGGCCCCGGCTCCTACAATGAGCAGTTCTTC	CASSISALRSGGPGSYNEQFF
-	TRBJ1-5	-	TRBV3-1/TRBV3-2	TGTGCCAGCAGCACCAGCGGTCAGCCCCAGCATTTT	CASSTSGQPQHF
-	TRBJ1-5	-	TRBV4-1	TGCGCCAGCAGCCAAGATAGGGCAGGGGTAGGGCCCCAGCATTTT	CASSQDRAGVGPQHF
-	TRBJ1-2	-	TRBV5-1	TGCGCCAGCAACCCAGGGGCTAACTATGGCTACACCTTC	CASNPGANYGYTF
-	TRBJ1-2	-	TRBV24-1	TGTGCCACCAGTGATCACAGCTATGGCTACACCTTC	CATSDHSYGYTF
TRBD1	TRBJ1-3	few	TRBV19	TGTGCCAGTAGAATTGGGGACAGCTCTGGAAACACCATATATTTT	CASRIGDSSGNTIYF
-	TRBJ1-5	-	TRBV19	TGTGCCAGTAGTATAGGAACAGGGAAGGGGCAGCCCCAGCATTTT	CASSIGTGKGQPQHF
TRBD1	TRBJ1-5	-	TRBV15	TGTGCCACCAGCGCGCAACAGGGGACCCCCAATCAGCCCCAGCATTTT	CATSAQQGTPNQPQHF
TRBD2	TRBJ2-3	once	TRBV5-1	TGCGCCAGCAGCTCCATTCGGGGGGGCGCAGATACGCAGTATTTT	CASSSIRGGADTQYF
-	TRBJ2-1	-	TRBV2	TGTGCCGGAACCGGGGGGCCTTACAATGAGCAGTTCTTC	CAGTGGPYNEQFF
-	TRBJ2-5	-	TRBV5-5	TGTGCCAGCAGCTTGGGGGGGCAGGAGACCCAGTACTTC	CASSLGGQETQYF
-	TRBJ1-6	-	TRBV28	TGTGCCAGCAAACGGTATAATTCACCCCTCCACTTT	CASKRYNSPLHF
TRBD2	TRBJ2-1	-	TRBV7-6	TGTGCCAGCAGCCCAGGGACTAGCGGGGACTCCTACAATGAGCAGTTCTTC	CASSPGTSGDSYNEQFF
-	TRBJ2-6	-	TRBV15	TGTGCCACCAGCAGTGGGAGGGGGGCTGGGGCCAACGTCCTGACTTTC	CATSSGRGAGANVLTF
-	TRBJ1-2	-	TRBV12-3/TRBV12-4	TGTGCCAGCAGTTTGTACGGCGGAGGAGGCTACACCTTC	CASSLYGGGGYTF
-	TRBJ2-4	-	TRBV6-2/TRBV6-3	TGTGCCAGCAGTTACTCGAGAGGGGAGCGGGTTTTAGCCAAAAACATTCAGTACTTC	CASSYSRGERVLAKNIQYF
-	TRBJ2-7	-	TRBV5-5	TGTGCCAGCAGCTTGTTGGTGGGCTCTGTCTACGAGCAGTACTTC	CASSLLVGSVYEQYF
-	TRBJ1-5	-	TRBV16	TGTGCCAGCAGCCAATCTTCGAGCCCATATAGCAATCAGCCCCAGCATTTT	CASSQSSSPYSNQPQHF
-	TRBJ1-1	-	TRBV7-2	TGTGCCAGCAGCCTGACAGAGAACACTGAAGCTTTCTTT	CASSLTENTEAFF
-	TRBJ2-7	-	TRBV6-1	TGTGCCAGCAGTGAAGCCGGAAAATCGACTAACTACTACGAGCAGTACTTC	CASSEAGKSTNYYEQYF
-	TRBJ2-1	-	TRBV7-2	TGTGCCAGCAGCTTAGGCCTCCGGGGGTACAATGAGCAGTTCTTC	CASSLGLRGYNEQFF
TRBD2	TRBJ2-3	-	TRBV30	TGTGCCTGGAGAAGATGGGGGGGTGCAGATACGCAGTATTTT	CAWRRWGGADTQYF
TRBD1	TRBJ1-5	-	TRBV19	TGTGCCAGTAGCGGACAGGTGAGACAGCCCCAGCATTTT	CASSGQVRQPQHF
-	TRBJ1-5	-	TRBV2	TGTGCCAGCAGTCCTCCGAAGGGGCGCAATCAGCCCCAGCATTTT	CASSPPKGRNQPQHF
-	TRBJ2-2	few	TRBV5-6	TGTGCCAGCAGCACCGGCGGAGGACCCGGGGAGCTGTTTTTT	CASSTGGGPGELFF
TRBD2	TRBJ2-2	-	TRBV3-1/TRBV3-2	TGTGCCAGCAGCCATCGACTAGCGGGGAACACCGGGGAGCTGTTTTTT	CASSHRLAGNTGELFF
-	TRBJ2-7	-	TRBV19	TGTGCCAGTAGTATCCCAGGGAACGAGCAGTACTTC	CASSIPGNEQYF
TRBD1	TRBJ1-1	-	TRBV30	TGTGCCTGGAGATCAGGGGGCCTTACGGTAAACACTGAAGCTTTCTTT	CAWRSGGLTVNTEAFF
TRBD1	TRBJ2-7	-	TRBV5-1	TGCGCCAGCAGCCAGCGAGGACAGGGGGCGAACGAGCAGTACTTC	CASSQRGQGANEQYF
TRBD1	TRBJ2-7	-	TRBV10-2	TGCGCCAGCAGTACAGGGGGCGCGGGGGAGCAGTACTTC	CASSTGGAGEQYF
TRBD1	TRBJ1-6	-	TRBV19	TGTGCCAGTAGGAAACCCGGGACAGGTTATAATTCACCCCTCCACTTT	CASRKPGTGYNSPLHF
-	TRBJ2-7	-	TRBV4-2	TGTGCCAGCAGCCAAGCGGCGAGACAGTCCTACGAGCAGTACTTC	CASSQAARQSYEQYF
TRBD1	TRBJ1-4	-	TRBV29-1	TGCAGCGTTGAGACACGGAACAGGGGCAGTGAAAAACTGTTTTTT	CSVETRNRGSEKLFF
-	TRBJ1-4	-	TRBV7-9	TGTGCCAGCAGCTTAGGAGGGAAAGAAAAACTGTTTTTT	CASSLGGKEKLFF
-	TRBJ1-1	-	TRBV7-2	TGTGCCAGCAGCCCAACAAGGGGACAAACGAACACTGAAGCTTTCTTT	CASSPTRGQTNTEAFF
TRBD2	TRBJ2-6	-	TRBV5-4	TGTGCCAGCAGCTCTGGGGGGGCTGGGGCCAACGTCCTGACTTTC	CASSSGGAGANVLTF
TRBD2	TRBJ2-7	-	TRBV6-6	TGTGCCAGCAGTTACTCGAGGACTAGCGGGGGCTACGAGCAGTACTTC	CASSYSRTSGGYEQYF
-	TRBJ1-1	-	TRBV3-1/TRBV3-2	TGTGCCAGCAGCCAAGGAGGGGGGGGACACACTGAAGCTTTCTTT	CASSQGGGGHTEAFF
TRBD2	TRBJ2-1	-	TRBV2	TGTGCCAGCAGTGAACGACTAGCGGGAAATGAGCAGTTCTTC	CASSERLAGNEQFF
-	TRBJ1-5	-	TRBV7-9	TGTGCCAGCAGCTTTGGCAGCAATCAGCCCCAGCATTTT	CASSFGSNQPQHF
TRBD1	TRBJ1-3	-	TRBV18	TGTGCCAGCTCACGGACAGGGGGCACAGGAAACACCATATATTTT	CASSRTGGTGNTIYF
-	TRBJ1-6	-	TRBV6-6	TGTGCCAGCAGTTACGGGGGGGGCAGGGATTCACCCCTCCACTTT	CASSYGGGRDSPLHF
-	TRBJ2-6	-	TRBV5-1	TGCGCCAGCAGCTTGGAACAGGGTCCCCGGGGGGCCAACGTCCTGACTTTC	CASSLEQGPRGANVLTF
TRBD1	TRBJ1-2	-	TRBV19	TGTGCCAGTAGTACCCTCCAAATCGACAGGGGGCATGGCTACACCTTC	CASSTLQIDRGHGYTF
TRBD1	TRBJ1-5	-	TRBV24-1	TGTGCCACCAGTCTGTCAGGGGGAGGTCAGCCCCAGCATTTT	CATSLSGGGQPQHF
TRBD2	TRBJ2-3	-	TRBV4-3	TGCGCCAGCAGCCAAGATCTCCTGACTAGCGGTACGCAGTATTTT	CASSQDLLTSGTQYF
TRBD1	TRBJ1-2	-	TRBV6-6	TGTGCCAGCAGAACTACACAGGGGGGATACGGTGGCTACACCTTC	CASRTTQGGYGGYTF
-	TRBJ2-3	-	TRBV6-5	TGTGCCAGCAGCCTTTCAGGGCCCACAGATACGCAGTATTTT	CASSLSGPTDTQYF
-	TRBJ1-5	-	TRBV19	TGTGCCAGTAGGAACCTGGGGACAAGAAATCAGCCCCAGCATTTT	CASRNLGTRNQPQHF
TRBD1	TRBJ2-2	once	TRBV14	TGTGCCAGCAGCCAAGGACAGGGGGCAACCGGGGAGCTGTTTTTT	CASSQGQGATGELFF
TRBD1	TRBJ1-5	-	TRBV3-1/TRBV3-2	TGTGCCAGCAGCCCGGGACAGACTAATCAGCCCCAGCATTTT	CASSPGQTNQPQHF
-	TRBJ1-5	-	TRBV30	TGTGCCTGGAGTCCGCACAGCGGTCAGCCCCAGCATTTT	CAWSPHSGQPQHF
-	TRBJ1-1	-	TRBV7-9	TGTGCCAGCAGCTTAATCAGGCTGAACACTGAAGCTTTCTTT	CASSLIRLNTEAFF
TRBD1	TRBJ2-1	once	TRBV11-1	TGTGCCAGCAGGTTGGGACAGGGAAGCTACAATGAGCAGTTCTTC	CASRLGQGSYNEQFF
-	TRBJ1-6	-	TRBV2	TGTGCCAGCAGTGGGGCAGACTATAATTCACCCCTCCACTTT	CASSGADYNSPLHF
-	TRBJ1-2	-	TRBV19	TGTGCCAGTACCGCAGGACATGCCTATGGCTACACCTTC	CASTAGHAYGYTF
TRBD1	TRBJ2-7	-	TRBV27	TGTGCCAGCAGTCTAACAGGGGGCGCGGGGTACGAGCAGTACTTC	CASSLTGGAGYEQYF
TRBD1	TRBJ1-3	once	TRBV18	TGTGCCAGCTCACCCGGGACAGGGGGAAACACCATATATTTT	CASSPGTGGNTIYF